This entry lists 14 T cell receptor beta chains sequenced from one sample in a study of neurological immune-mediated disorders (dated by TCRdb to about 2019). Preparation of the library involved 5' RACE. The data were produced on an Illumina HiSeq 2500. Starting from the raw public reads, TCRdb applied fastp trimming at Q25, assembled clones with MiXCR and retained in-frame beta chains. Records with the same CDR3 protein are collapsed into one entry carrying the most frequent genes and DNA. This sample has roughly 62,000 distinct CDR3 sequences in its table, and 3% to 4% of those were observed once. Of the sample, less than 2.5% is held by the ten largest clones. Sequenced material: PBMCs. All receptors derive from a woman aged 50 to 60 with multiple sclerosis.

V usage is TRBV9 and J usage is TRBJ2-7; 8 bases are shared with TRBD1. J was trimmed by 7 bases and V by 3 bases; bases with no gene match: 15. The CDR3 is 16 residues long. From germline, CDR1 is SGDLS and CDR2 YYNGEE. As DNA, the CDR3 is TGTGCCAGCAGCGCAAGCGGCGGGCAGGGGGCCAGTGAGCAGTACTTC. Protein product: CASSASGGQGASEQYF.

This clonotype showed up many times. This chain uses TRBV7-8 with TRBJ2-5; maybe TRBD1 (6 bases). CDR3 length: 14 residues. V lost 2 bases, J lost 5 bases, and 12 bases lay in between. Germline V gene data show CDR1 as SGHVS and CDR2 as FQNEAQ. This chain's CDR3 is CASSLTGTWETQYF. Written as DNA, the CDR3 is TGTGCCAGCAGCTTAACCGGGACATGGGAGACCCAGTACTTC.

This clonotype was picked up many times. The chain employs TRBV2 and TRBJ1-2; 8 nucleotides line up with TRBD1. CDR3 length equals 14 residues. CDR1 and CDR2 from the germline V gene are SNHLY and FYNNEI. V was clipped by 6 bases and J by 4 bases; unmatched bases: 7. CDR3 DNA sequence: TGTGCCAGCAGGGGGACAGGAAGTTTCTATGGCTACACCTTC. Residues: CASRGTGSFYGYTF. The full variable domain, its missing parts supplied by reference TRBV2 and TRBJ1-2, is EPEVTQTPSHQVTQMGQEVILRCVPISNHLYFYWYRQILGQKVEFLVSFYNNEISEKSEIFDDQFSVERPDGSNFTLKIRSTKLEDSAMYFCASRGTGSFYGYTFGSGTRLTVV.

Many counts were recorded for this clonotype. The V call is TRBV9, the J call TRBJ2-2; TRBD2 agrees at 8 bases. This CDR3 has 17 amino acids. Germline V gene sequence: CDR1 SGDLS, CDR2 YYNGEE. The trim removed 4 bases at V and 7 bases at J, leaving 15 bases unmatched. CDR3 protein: CASSPAGGNERGGELFF. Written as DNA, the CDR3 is TGTGCCAGCAGCCCGGCGGGGGGAAATGAAAGGGGCGGGGAGCTGTTTTTT.

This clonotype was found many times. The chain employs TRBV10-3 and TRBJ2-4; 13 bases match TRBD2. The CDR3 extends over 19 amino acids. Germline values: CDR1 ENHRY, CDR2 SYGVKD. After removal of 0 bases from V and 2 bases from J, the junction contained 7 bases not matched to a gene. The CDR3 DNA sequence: TGTGCCATCAGTGAGTCGCCTTTGGGACTAGCGGGATCCAAAAACATTCAGTACTTC. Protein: CAISESPLGLAGSKNIQYF.

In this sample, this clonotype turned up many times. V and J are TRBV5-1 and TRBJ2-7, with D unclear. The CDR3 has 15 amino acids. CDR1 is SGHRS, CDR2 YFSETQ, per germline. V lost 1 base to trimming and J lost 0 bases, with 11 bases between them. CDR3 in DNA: TGCGCCAGCAGCTTGCACAGTAGTACCTCCTACGAGCAGTACTTC. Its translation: CASSLHSSTSYEQYF.

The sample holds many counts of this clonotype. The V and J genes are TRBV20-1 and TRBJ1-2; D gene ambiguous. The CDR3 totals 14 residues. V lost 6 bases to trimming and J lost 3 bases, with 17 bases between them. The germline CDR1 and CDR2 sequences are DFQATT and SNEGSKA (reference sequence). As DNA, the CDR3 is TGCAGTGCCCGGGGTGTCCCAATGGACTATGGCTACACCTTC. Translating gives CSARGVPMDYGYTF.

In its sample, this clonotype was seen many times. The chain's CDR3 is CASSVGPNTGELFF. CDR3 bases: TGTGCCAGCAGTGTGGGGCCGAACACCGGGGAGCTGTTTTTT. This chain connects TRBV2 to TRBJ2-2; TRBD1 is a possible D gene (5 bases). The CDR3 length is 14 residues. In germline, CDR1 is SNHLY, CDR2 FYNNEI. Trimming pared 4 bases from V and 0 bases from J, leaving 6 bases between.

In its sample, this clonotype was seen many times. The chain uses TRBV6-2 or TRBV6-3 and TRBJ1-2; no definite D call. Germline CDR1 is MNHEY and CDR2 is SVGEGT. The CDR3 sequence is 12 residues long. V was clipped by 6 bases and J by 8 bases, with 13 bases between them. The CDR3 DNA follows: TGTGCCAGCAGCCCGGAAGTCGTCGGCTACACCTTC. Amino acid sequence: CASSPEVVGYTF.

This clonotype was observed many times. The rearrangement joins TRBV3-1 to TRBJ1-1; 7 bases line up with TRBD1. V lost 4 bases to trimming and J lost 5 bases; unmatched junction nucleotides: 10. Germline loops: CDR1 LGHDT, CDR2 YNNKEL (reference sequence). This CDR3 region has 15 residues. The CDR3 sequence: CASSPGRGQATEAFF. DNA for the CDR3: TGTGCCAGCAGCCCAGGGAGAGGACAGGCGACTGAAGCTTTCTTT.

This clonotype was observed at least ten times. This CDR3 is CASSDQGANYGYTF. The CDR3 bases are TGCGCCAGCAGCGATCAGGGGGCTAACTATGGCTACACCTTC. The chain employs TRBV5-1 and TRBJ1-2, with 7 bases identical to TRBD1. The junction had 3 bases not matched to a gene; V was cut back by 4 bases and J by 0 bases. This CDR3 spans 14 amino acids. CDR1 is SGHRS and CDR2 is YFSETQ in the germline V gene.

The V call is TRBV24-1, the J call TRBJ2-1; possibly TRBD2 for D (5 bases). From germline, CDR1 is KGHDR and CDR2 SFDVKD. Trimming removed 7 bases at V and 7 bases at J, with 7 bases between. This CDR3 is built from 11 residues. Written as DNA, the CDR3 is TGTGCCACCAGACTAGGGAATGAGCAGTTCTTC. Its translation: CATRLGNEQFF.

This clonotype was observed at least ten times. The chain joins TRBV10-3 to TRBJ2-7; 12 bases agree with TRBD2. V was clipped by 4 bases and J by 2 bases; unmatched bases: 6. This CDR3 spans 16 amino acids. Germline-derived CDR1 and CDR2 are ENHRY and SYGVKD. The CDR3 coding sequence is TGTGCCATCAGTGGGCTAGCGGGAGGGCCGACCTACGAGCAGTACTTC. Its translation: CAISGLAGGPTYEQYF.

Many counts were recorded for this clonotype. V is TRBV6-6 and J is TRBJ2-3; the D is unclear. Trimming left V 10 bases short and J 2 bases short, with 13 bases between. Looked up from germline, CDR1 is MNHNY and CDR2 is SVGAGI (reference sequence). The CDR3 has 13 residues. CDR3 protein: CATSTQNTDTQYF. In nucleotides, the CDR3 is TGTGCCACCTCGACACAAAACACAGATACGCAGTATTTT.